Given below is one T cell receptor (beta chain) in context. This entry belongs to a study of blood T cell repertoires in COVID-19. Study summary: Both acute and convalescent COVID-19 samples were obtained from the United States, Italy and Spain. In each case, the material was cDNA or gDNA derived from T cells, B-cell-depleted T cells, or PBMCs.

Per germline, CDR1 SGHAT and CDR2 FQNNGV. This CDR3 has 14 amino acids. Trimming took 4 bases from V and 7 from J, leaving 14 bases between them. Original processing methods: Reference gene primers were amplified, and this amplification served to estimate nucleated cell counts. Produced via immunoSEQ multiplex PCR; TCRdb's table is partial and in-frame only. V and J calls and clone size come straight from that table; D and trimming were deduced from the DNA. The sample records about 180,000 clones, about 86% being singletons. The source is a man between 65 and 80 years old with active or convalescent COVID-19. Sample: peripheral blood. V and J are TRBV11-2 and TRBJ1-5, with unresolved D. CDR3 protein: CASSSQAGGQPQHF. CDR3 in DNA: TGTGCCAGCAGCTCCCAGGCAGGTGGCCAGCCCCAGCATTTT.